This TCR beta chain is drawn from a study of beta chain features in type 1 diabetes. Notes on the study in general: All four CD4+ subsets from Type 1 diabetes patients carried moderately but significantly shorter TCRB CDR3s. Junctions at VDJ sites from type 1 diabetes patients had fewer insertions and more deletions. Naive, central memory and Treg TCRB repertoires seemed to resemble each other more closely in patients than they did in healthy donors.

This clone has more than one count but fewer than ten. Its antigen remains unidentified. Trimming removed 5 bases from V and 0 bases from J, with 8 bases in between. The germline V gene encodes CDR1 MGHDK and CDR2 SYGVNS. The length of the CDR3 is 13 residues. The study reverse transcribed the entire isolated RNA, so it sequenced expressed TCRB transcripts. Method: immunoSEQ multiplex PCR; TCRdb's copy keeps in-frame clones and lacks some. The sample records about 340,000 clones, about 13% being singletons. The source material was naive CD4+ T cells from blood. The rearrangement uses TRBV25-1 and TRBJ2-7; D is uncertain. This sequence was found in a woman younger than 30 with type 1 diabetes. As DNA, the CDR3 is TGTGCCAGCAGTACATACAGCTCCTACGAGCAGTACTTC. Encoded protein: CASSTYSSYEQYF.